What follows describes a single T cell receptor beta chain. The antigen is undetermined. This sample is drawn from a study of cytomegalovirus exposure and HLA in healthy donors. Whole-study findings and limits: TCR beta V segments were, for the most part, productive about 87% or about 30% of the time in an earlier analysis. Other equally common chains were less clonally expanded than HLA-associated TCR beta chains, a later analysis showed.

PCR involved 60 Vbeta and 13 Jbeta primers. Assay used: immunoSEQ multiplex PCR; TCRdb lists only in-frame clones, some missing. The table has approximately 130,000 clones, about two thirds seen once. The sample consisted of PBMCs. This TCR came from a woman aged 60-75 years in good health and CMV-seropositive.

Written as DNA, the CDR3 is TGTGCCAGCAGCTTGAACGGGGGGGCTGGGGATACGCAGTATTTT. This translates into CASSLNGGAGDTQYF. The chain carries TRBV7-3 and TRBJ2-3, with 8 nucleotides matching TRBD2. The J segment lost 6 bases and the V segment lost 3 bases, leaving 8 bases of the junction unmatched. This CDR3 is 15 amino acids long. Per germline, CDR1 SGHTA and CDR2 FQGTGA.